The 13 T cell receptor beta chains in this list originate from one sample, sequenced in a study of glioma-infiltrating T cells. Amplification of TCR alpha and beta CDR3 regions from RNA used iRepertoire nested multiplex PCR. TCRdb re-called the multiplex PCR reads with MiXCR, one entry per CDR3 protein. The table includes fewer than 250,000 distinct CDR3 sequences, over 30% detected once. The source material was glioma tissue, nonneoplastic brain tissue, or PBMCs (not recorded which). Receptors originate from a human donor with low-grade glioma or glioblastoma, undergoing nonglioma brain surgery, or in good health (not recorded which).

This clonotype was seen just once. Just one base apart from a much larger clone, this may be a read error. The chain is built from TRBV7-3 and TRBJ1-1; perhaps TRBD1 as D (5 bases). CDR1 is SGHTA, CDR2 FQGTGA, per germline. The CDR3 consists of 12 residues. Trimming left V 8 bases short and J 7 bases short, with 14 bases between. CDR3 in DNA: TGTGCCAGCGGCCAGACGGGGGGTGAAGCTTTCTTT. As protein: CASGQTGGEAFF.

The table lists this clonotype with many counts. V usage is TRBV7-2 and J usage is TRBJ1-2, with D possibly matching TRBD1 (5 bases). Germline-derived CDR1 and CDR2 are SGHTA and FQGNSA. The V gene lost 1 base and the J gene lost 4 bases, with 16 bases spanning the gap. The CDR3 spans 16 residues. CDR3 residues: CASSLGVLEGSYGYTF. In nucleotides, the CDR3 is TGTGCCAGCAGCTTAGGCGTCTTGGAGGGGTCCTATGGCTACACCTTC.

A few counts support this clonotype. This chain joins TRBV5-1 and TRBJ1-5; the D is unclear. This CDR3 spans 14 amino acids. Trimming removed 0 bases at V and 7 bases at J, with 11 bases between. The germline gives CDR1 SGHRS, CDR2 YFSETQ. CDR3 sequence: CASSLDSPRQPQHF. Here the CDR3 DNA reads TGCGCCAGCAGCTTGGATAGCCCCCGGCAGCCCCAGCATTTT.

J is TRBJ2-7 and V is TRBV6-1, with unresolved D. Trimming shortened V by 6 bases and J by 2 bases, and 17 bases separated the two germline ends. CDR1 and CDR2 (germline): MNHNS, SASEGT. CDR3 length equals 15 residues. In nucleotides, the CDR3 is TGTGCCAGCAGCGTAGGAGTTACTGGGGCCTACGAGCAGTACTTC. Residues: CASSVGVTGAYEQYF.

This clonotype has a count of ten or more. This chain links TRBV6-1 with TRBJ2-7; TRBD2 is a possible D gene (6 bases). The length of the CDR3 is 15 residues. Trimming left V 5 bases short and J 3 bases short, with 17 bases between. CDR1 and CDR2 (germline): MNHNS, SASEGT. DNA for the CDR3: TGTGCCAGCAGTCCTACTCCGGGACTCTACTACGAGCAGTACTTC. Translation gives CASSPTPGLYYEQYF.

The rearrangement links TRBV5-4 to TRBJ2-5; D not resolved. Trimming took 2 bases from V and 1 from J, leaving 9 bases between them. Germline V CDR1 and CDR2: SGHNT, YYREEE (reference sequence). This CDR3 spans 14 amino acids. CDR3 bases: TGTGCCAGCAGCTTATACGTACTCCAAGAGACCCAGTACTTC. Protein: CASSLYVLQETQYF. Filled out from reference TRBV5-4 and TRBJ2-5, the complete variable domain reads ETGVTQSPTHLIKTRGQQVTLRCSSQSGHNTVSWYQQALGQGPQFIFQYYREEENGRGNFPPRFSGLQFPNYSSELNVNALELDDSALYLCASSLYVLQETQYFGPGTRLLVL.

This clonotype was counted at least ten times. J is TRBJ1-1 and V is TRBV7-9; weak D call: TRBD1 (5 bases). This CDR3 has 15 amino acids. Germline V gene lookup returns CDR1 SEHNR and CDR2 FQNEAQ (reference sequence). Trimming removed 1 base from V and 1 base from J, with 10 bases in between. The DNA for the CDR3 is TGTGCCAGCAGCTTAGGCGCGGGGGGGAACACTGAAGCTTTCTTT. Translating it yields CASSLGAGGNTEAFF.

This clonotype was seen a few times. The chain joins TRBV30 to TRBJ1-5, with D perhaps matching TRBD1 (6 bases). Trimming cost V 3 bases and J 5 bases, with 11 bases left between them. This CDR3 has 13 amino acids. Germline V CDR1 and CDR2: GTSNPN, SVGIG (reference sequence). CDR3 DNA sequence: TGTGCCTGGAGGACAGGAGGGGATCAGCCCCAGCATTTT. Amino acid sequence: CAWRTGGDQPQHF.

This clonotype was seen only a few times. The J gene is TRBJ2-1, the V gene TRBV3-1, with D possibly TRBD2 on 6 matching bases. There are 13 residues in the CDR3. Trimming stripped 0 bases from V and 7 bases from J, with 7 bases between. Per germline, CDR1 LGHDT and CDR2 YNNKEL (reference sequence). CDR3 in DNA: TGTGCCAGCAGCCAAGAGGGACTGAATGAGCAGTTCTTC. Translated: CASSQEGLNEQFF.

This clonotype was found many times. The chain employs TRBV30 and TRBJ1-5; D is ambiguous. CDR1 is GTSNPN and CDR2 is SVGIG in the germline V gene (reference sequence). This CDR3 is built from 12 residues. The germline V and J ends were trimmed by 5 bases and 1 base, with 6 bases remaining between them. The CDR3 spells CAWGGSNQPQHF. The DNA for the CDR3 is TGTGCCTGGGGAGGGAGCAATCAGCCCCAGCATTTT.

The chain couples TRBV27 to TRBJ2-7; 8 nucleotides line up with TRBD1. V shed 6 bases, J shed 1 base, and the junction held 8 bases outside the gene matches. The germline V gene encodes CDR1 MNHEY and CDR2 SMNVEV (reference sequence). CDR3 length equals 15 residues. CDR3 DNA: TGTGCCAGCAGACAACAGGGGGGCACATCCTACGAGCAGTACTTC. As protein: CASRQQGGTSYEQYF.

This clonotype showed up many times. This chain links TRBV7-2 with TRBJ2-5; D call uncertain. The germline V and J ends were trimmed by 2 bases and 1 base, with 8 bases remaining between them. The CDR3 extends over 14 amino acids. Germline V gene lookup returns CDR1 SGHTA and CDR2 FQGNSA. CDR3 nucleotide sequence: TGTGCCAGCAGCTTAAACGGGTTCCAAGAGACCCAGTACTTC. This codes for CASSLNGFQETQYF.

This clonotype was seen a handful of times. V and J are TRBV4-1 and TRBJ2-1; 8 nucleotides agree with TRBD1. Germline V CDR1 and CDR2: MGHRA, YSYEKL. The ends lost 0 bases at V and 1 base at J; junction bases unmatched: 8. This CDR3 spans 18 amino acids. The CDR3 DNA sequence: TGCGCCAGCAGCCAAGATAGCCGGACAGGGTCTTCCTACAATGAGCAGTTCTTC. Protein: CASSQDSRTGSSYNEQFF.